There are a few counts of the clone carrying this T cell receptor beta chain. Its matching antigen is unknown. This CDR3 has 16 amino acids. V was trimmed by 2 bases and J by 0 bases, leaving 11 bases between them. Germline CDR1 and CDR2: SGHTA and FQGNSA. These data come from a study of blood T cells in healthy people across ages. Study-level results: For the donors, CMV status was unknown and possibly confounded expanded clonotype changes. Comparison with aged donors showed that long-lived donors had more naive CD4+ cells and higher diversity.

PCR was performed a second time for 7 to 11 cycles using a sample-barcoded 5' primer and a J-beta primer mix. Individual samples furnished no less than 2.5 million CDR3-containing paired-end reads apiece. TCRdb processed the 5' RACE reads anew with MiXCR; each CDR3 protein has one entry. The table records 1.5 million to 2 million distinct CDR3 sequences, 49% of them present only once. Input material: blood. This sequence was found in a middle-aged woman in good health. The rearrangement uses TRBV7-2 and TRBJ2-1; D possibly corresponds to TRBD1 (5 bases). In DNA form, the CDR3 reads TGTGCCAGCAGCTTATCCATGACAGCCTCCTACAATGAGCAGTTCTTC. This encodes CASSLSMTASYNEQFF.